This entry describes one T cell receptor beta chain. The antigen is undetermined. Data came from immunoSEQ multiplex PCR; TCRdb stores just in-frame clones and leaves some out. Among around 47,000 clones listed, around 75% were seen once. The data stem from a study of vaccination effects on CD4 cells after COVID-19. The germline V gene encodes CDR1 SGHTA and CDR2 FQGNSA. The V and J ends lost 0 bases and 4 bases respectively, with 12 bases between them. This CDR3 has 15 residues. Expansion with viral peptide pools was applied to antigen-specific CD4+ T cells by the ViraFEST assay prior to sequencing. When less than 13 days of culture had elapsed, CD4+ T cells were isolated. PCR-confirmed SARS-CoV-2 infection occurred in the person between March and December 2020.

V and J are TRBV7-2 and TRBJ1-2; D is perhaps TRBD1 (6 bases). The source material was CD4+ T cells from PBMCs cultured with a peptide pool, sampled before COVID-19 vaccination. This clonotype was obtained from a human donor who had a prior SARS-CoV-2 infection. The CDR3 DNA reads TGTGCCAGCAGCTTAGCGGCGCGGGGGGCCTATGGCTACACCTTC. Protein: CASSLAARGAYGYTF.